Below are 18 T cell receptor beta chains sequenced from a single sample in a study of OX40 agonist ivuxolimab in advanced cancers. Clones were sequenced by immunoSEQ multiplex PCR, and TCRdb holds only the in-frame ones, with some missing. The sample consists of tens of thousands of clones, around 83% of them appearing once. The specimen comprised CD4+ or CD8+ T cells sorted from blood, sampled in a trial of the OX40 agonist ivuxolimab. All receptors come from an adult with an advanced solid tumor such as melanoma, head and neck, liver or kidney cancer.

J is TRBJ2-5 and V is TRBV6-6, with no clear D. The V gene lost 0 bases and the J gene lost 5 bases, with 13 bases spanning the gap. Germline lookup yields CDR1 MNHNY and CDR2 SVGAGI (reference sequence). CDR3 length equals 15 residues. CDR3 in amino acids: CASSYSLVLSETQYF. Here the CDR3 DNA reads TGTGCCAGCAGTTACTCCCTAGTTTTATCGGAGACCCAGTACTTC.

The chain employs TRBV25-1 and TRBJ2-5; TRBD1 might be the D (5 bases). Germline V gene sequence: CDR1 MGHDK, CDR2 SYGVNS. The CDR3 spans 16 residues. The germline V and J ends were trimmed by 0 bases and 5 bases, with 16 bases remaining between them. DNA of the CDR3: TGTGCCAGCAGTGAATATCGCGCACTATCAGGGGAGACCCAGTACTTC. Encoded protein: CASSEYRALSGETQYF. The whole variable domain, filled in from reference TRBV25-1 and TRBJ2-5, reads EADIYQTPRYLVIGTGKKITLECSQTMGHDKMYWYQQDPGMELHLIHYSYGVNSTEKGDLSSESTVSRIRTEHFPLTLESARPSHTSQYLCASSEYRALSGETQYFGPGTRLLVL.

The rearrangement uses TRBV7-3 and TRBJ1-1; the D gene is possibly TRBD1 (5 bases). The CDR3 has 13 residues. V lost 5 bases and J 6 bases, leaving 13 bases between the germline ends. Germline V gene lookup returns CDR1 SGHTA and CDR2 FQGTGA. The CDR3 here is CASSPGGEPEAFF. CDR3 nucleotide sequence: TGTGCCAGCAGCCCCGGGGGGGAACCTGAAGCTTTCTTT.

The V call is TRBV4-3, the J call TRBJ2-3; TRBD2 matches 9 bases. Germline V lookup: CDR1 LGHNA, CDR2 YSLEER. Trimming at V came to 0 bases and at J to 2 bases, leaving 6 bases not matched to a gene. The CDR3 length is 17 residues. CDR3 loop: CASSQEGTSPLTDTQYF. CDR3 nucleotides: TGCGCCAGCAGCCAAGAGGGGACTAGCCCACTCACAGATACGCAGTATTTT.

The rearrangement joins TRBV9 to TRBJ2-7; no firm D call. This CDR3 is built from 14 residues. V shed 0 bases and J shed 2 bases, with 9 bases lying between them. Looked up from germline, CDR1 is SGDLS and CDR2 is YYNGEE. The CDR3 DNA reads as TGTGCCAGCAGCGTAGGGGTTAAACCCTACGAGCAGTACTTC. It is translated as CASSVGVKPYEQYF.

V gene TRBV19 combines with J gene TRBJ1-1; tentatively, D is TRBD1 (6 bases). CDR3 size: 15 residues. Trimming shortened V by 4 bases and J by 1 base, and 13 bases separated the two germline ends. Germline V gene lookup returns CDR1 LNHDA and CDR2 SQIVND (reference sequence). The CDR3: CASSTHRDQNTEAFF. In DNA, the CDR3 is TGTGCCAGTAGTACCCACAGGGATCAGAACACTGAAGCTTTCTTT. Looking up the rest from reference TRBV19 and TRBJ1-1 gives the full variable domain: DGGITQSPKYLFRKEGQNVTLSCEQNLNHDAMYWYRQDPGQGLRLIYYSQIVNDFQKGDIAEGYSVSREKKESFPLTVTSAQKNPTAFYLCASSTHRDQNTEAFFGQGTRLTVV.

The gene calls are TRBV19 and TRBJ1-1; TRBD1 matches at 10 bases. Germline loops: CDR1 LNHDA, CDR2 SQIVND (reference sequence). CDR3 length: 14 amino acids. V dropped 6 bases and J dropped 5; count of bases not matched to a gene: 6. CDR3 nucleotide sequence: TGTGCCAGTAGGACAGGGGGCGTTAGAACTGAAGCTTTCTTT. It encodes CASRTGGVRTEAFF.

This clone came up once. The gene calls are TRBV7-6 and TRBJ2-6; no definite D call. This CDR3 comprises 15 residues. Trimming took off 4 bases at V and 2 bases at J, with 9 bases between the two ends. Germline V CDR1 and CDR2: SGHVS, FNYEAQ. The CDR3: CASSSILAGANVLTF. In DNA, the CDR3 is TGTGCCAGCAGCTCCATTTTAGCTGGGGCCAACGTCCTGACTTTC.

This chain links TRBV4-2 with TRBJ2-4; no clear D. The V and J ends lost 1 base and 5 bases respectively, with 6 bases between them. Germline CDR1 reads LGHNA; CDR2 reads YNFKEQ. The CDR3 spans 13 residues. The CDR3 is CASSQATENIQYF. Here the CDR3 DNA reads TGTGCCAGCAGCCAAGCCACGGAAAACATTCAGTACTTC.

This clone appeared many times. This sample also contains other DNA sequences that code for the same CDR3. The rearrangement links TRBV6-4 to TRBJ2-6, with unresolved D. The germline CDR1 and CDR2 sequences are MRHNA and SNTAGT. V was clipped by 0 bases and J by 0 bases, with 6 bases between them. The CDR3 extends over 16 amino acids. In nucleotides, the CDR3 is TGTGCCAGCAGTGACTCGAAAGGCTCTGGGGCCAACGTCCTGACTTTC. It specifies CASSDSKGSGANVLTF.

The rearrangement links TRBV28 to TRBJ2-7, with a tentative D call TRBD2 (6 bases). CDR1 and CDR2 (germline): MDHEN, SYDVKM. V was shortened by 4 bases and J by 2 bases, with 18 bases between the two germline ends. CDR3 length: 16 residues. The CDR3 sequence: CASSSLAAMKTYEQYF. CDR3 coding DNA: TGTGCCAGCAGTTCATTAGCGGCTATGAAGACCTACGAGCAGTACTTC.

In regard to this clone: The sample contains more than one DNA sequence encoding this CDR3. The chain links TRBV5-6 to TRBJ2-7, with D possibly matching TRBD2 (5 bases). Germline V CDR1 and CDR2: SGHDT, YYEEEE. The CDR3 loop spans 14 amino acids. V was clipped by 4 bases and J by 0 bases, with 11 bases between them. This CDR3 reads CASSRGGSSYEQYF. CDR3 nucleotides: TGTGCCAGCAGCCGGGGTGGGAGCTCCTACGAGCAGTACTTC.

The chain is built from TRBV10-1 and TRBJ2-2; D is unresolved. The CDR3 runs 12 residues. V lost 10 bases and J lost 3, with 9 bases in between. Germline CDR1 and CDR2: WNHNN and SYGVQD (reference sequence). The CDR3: CATGKDTGELFF. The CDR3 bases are TGCGCCACCGGAAAAGACACCGGGGAGCTGTTTTTT.

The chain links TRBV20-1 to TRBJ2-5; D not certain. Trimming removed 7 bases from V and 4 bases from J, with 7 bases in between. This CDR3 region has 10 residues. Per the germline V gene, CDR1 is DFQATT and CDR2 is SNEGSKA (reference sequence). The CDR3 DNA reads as TGCAGTGTTCATCTAGAGACCCAGTACTTC. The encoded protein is CSVHLETQYF.

DNA for the CDR3: TGTGCCACGGCGGGGGGGACTCTAGAATTGAATGAGCAGTTCTTC. Its translation: CATAGGTLELNEQFF. The genes are TRBV6-5 and TRBJ2-1; 9 nucleotides line up with TRBD2. Losses at the gene ends were 10 bases for V and 7 bases for J; bases not matched to a gene: 14. The CDR3 covers 15 residues. Germline V gene data show CDR1 as MNHEY and CDR2 as SVGAGI.

The CDR3 DNA reads TGCGCCAGCAGCCACTCCTACGGACAGCCAACTGAAGCTTTCTTT. Its protein is CASSHSYGQPTEAFF. The chain employs TRBV4-3 and TRBJ1-1; D possibly corresponds to TRBD1 (6 bases). The V and J ends lost 3 bases and 5 bases respectively, with 16 bases between them. This CDR3 contains 15 residues. Germline V lookup: CDR1 LGHNA, CDR2 YSLEER.

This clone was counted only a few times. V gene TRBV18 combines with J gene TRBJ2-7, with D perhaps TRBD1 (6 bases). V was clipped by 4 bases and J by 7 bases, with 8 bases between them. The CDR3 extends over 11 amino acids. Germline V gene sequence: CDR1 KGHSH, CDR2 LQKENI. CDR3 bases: TGTGCCAGCTCACTCGACAGGGAGCAGTACTTC. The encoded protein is CASSLDREQYF.

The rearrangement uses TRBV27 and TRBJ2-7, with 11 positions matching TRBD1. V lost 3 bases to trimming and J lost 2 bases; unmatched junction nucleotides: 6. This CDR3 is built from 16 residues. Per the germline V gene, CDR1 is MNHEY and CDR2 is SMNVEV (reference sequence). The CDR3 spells CASSFSGTGGTYEQYF. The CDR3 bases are TGTGCCAGCAGTTTCTCCGGGACAGGGGGTACCTACGAGCAGTACTTC.